This entry lists 4 T cell receptor beta chains sequenced from one sample in a study of cytomegalovirus exposure and HLA in healthy donors. Here immunoSEQ multiplex PCR was the method, and the copy in TCRdb shows in-frame clones only, minus some. Altogether 250,000 to 350,000 clones are present, 88% being singletons, with the ten largest covering around 0.96%. Sample: PBMCs. These receptors all stem from a man in his thirties or forties in good health and CMV-seronegative.

The CDR3 DNA sequence: TGTGCCAGCAGCCCTCATCAGGGACAGCCGACCTACGAGCAGTACTTC. This gives the protein CASSPHQGQPTYEQYF. This sequence joins TRBV7-9 and TRBJ2-7, with TRBD1 identical over 7 bases. J was trimmed by 2 bases and V by 5 bases; bases with no gene match: 12. The germline CDR1 and CDR2 sequences are SEHNR and FQNEAQ (reference sequence). The CDR3 sequence is 16 residues long.

The chain uses TRBV9 and TRBJ2-7, with unresolved D. The germline V and J ends were trimmed by 0 bases and 3 bases, with 10 bases remaining between them. Germline values: CDR1 SGDLS, CDR2 YYNGEE. The CDR3 length is 14 residues. CDR3 bases: TGTGCCAGCAGCGTAGACAGCCGCTTCTACGAGCAGTACTTC. It translates to CASSVDSRFYEQYF.

This clone appeared once. The chain has TRBV7-9 and TRBJ2-1, with a weak D call TRBD2 (7 bases). This CDR3 spans 15 amino acids. Germline-derived CDR1 and CDR2 are SEHNR and FQNEAQ (reference sequence). V lost 2 bases to trimming and J lost 7 bases, with 15 bases between them. CDR3 in amino acids: CASSLPGGPRNEQFF. The CDR3 DNA follows: TGTGCCAGCAGCTTACCCGGGGGGCCGAGGAATGAGCAGTTCTTC.

The V and J genes are TRBV7-2 and TRBJ1-3; D not certain. CDR3 length: 17 amino acids. The V gene's germline CDR1 is SGHTA and CDR2 FQGNSA. Trimming took off 5 bases at V and 0 bases at J, with 17 bases between the two ends. CDR3 nucleotides: TGTGCCAGCAGCACAACCGGGGTGGGAATCTCTGGAAACACCATATATTTT. It encodes CASSTTGVGISGNTIYF.